Below, 18 T cell receptor beta chains from the same sample are listed, as sequenced in a study of shared clonotypes between healthy human individuals. Repertoires were generated with immunoSEQ multiplex PCR, while TCRdb's copy carries only in-frame clones and drops some. This sample yields about 2.4 million clones, of which approximately 93% are seen a single time; 0.36% belongs to the top ten. Specimen: naive CD4+ T cells from PBMCs. Sample subset: CD45RA+ positively selected. The receptor source for this set is a man aged 18 to 29 in good health. Some clones in this sample may be carry-over from other donors' samples.

This chain uses TRBV4-1 with TRBJ2-2; TRBD2 matches 8 bases. CDR1 and CDR2 from the germline V gene are MGHRA and YSYEKL. The CDR3 length is 13 residues. V lost 7 bases and J lost 6; bases outside the gene matches: 4. CDR3 amino acids: CASKKAGAGELFF. The CDR3 DNA reads TGCGCCAGCAAAAAAGCGGGGGCCGGGGAGCTGTTTTTT.

The gene calls are TRBV12-5 and TRBJ2-2; the match to TRBD1 covers 10 bases. This CDR3 has 15 residues. J was trimmed by 3 bases and V by 4 bases; bases with no gene match: 2. Germline V gene sequence: CDR1 LGHNT, CDR2 FRNRAP. Here the CDR3 reads CASGSGTGDTGELFF. CDR3 sequence (DNA): TGTGCTAGTGGTTCCGGGACAGGGGACACCGGGGAGCTGTTTTTT.

This chain connects TRBV5-8 to TRBJ2-5, with D possibly being TRBD1 (5 bases). The germline V and J ends were trimmed by 2 bases and 5 bases, with 13 bases remaining between them. The CDR3 is 14 amino acids. The V gene's germline CDR1 is SGHTS and CDR2 YDEGEE. CDR3 DNA sequence: TGTGCCAGCAGCTTATGGGGCCAGCCGGAGACCCAGTACTTC. It specifies CASSLWGQPETQYF.

The gene calls are TRBV28 and TRBJ2-7; 7 bases match TRBD2. With V trimmed by 2 bases and J by 3 bases, 7 bases remained unmatched. The V gene's germline CDR1 is MDHEN and CDR2 SYDVKM. The CDR3 loop spans 15 amino acids. CDR3 region: CASSLGSGLNYEQYF. The CDR3 DNA follows: TGTGCCAGCAGTTTAGGTAGCGGGCTTAACTACGAGCAGTACTTC.

The gene calls are TRBV7-8 and TRBJ2-7; 9 bases line up with TRBD2. The V gene's germline CDR1 is SGHVS and CDR2 FQNEAQ. The CDR3 totals 18 residues. Trimming cost V 2 bases and J 5 bases; bases outside gene matches: 16. CDR3 sequence (DNA): TGTGCCAGCAGCTTACATCCCTTGGCGGGAGGGCCGGTCAACGAGCAGTACTTC. Amino acids: CASSLHPLAGGPVNEQYF.

CDR3 sequence: CASSRSGGSGRGYEQYF. The CDR3 nucleotides are TGCGCCAGCAGCCGTTCCGGGGGGAGCGGGAGGGGTTACGAGCAGTACTTC. The chain combines TRBV4-1 with TRBJ2-7; 10 nucleotides match TRBD2. This CDR3 spans 17 amino acids. Germline values: CDR1 MGHRA, CDR2 YSYEKL. V was pared by 4 bases and J by 4 bases, with 13 bases of the junction left unmatched.

DNA of the CDR3: TGTGCCATCAGTGAAGGAGTTGGTGGGAATGAAGCTTTCTTT. Residues: CAISEGVGGNEAFF. The chain is built from TRBV10-3 and TRBJ1-1; D gene uncertain. This CDR3 spans 14 amino acids. Per germline, CDR1 ENHRY and CDR2 SYGVKD. The V end was cut by 3 bases, the J end by 7 bases, with 15 bases between.

The rearrangement joins TRBV6-5 to TRBJ2-1; 7 bases agree with TRBD1. Per germline, CDR1 MNHEY and CDR2 SVGAGI. This CDR3 is built from 12 residues. Trimming at V came to 6 bases and at J to 11 bases, leaving 7 bases not matched to a gene. The CDR3 sequence is CASRKGQAKQFF. In DNA, the CDR3 is TGTGCCAGCAGAAAAGGACAGGCTAAGCAGTTCTTC.

CDR3: CASNVGALGNTEAFF. The CDR3 DNA reads TGCGCCAGCAATGTAGGGGCGCTTGGGAACACTGAAGCTTTCTTT. This chain links TRBV5-1 with TRBJ1-1; D might be TRBD1 (5 bases). Per the germline V gene, CDR1 is SGHRS and CDR2 is YFSETQ. The CDR3 contains 15 residues. Trimming shortened V by 6 bases and J by 1 base, and 16 bases separated the two germline ends.

V usage is TRBV29-1 and J usage is TRBJ2-2; 7 positions agree with TRBD1. V dropped 6 bases and J dropped 0; count of bases not matched to a gene: 10. The CDR3 runs to 16 residues. Germline CDR1 reads SQVTM; CDR2 reads ANQGSEA. The CDR3 DNA follows: TGCAGCGTGAGGATGGCAGGGGGAACGAACACCGGGGAGCTGTTTTTT. Its protein is CSVRMAGGTNTGELFF.

Regarding this clone: Other DNA sequences in the same sample also yield this CDR3. V is TRBV4-3 and J is TRBJ2-5; D is unclear. The ends were cut back, 0 bases at V and 5 bases at J, with 7 bases in the middle. Germline loops: CDR1 LGHNA, CDR2 YSLEER. The CDR3 consists of 13 residues. The CDR3 DNA reads as TGCGCCAGCAGCCAAGATGTAAGGGAGACCCAGTACTTC. Protein sequence: CASSQDVRETQYF.

The rearrangement uses TRBV7-3 and TRBJ2-2, with 11 bases aligning to TRBD1. J was trimmed by 0 bases and V by 4 bases; bases with no gene match: 1. This CDR3 region has 16 residues. The germline gives CDR1 SGHTA, CDR2 FQGTGA. DNA of the CDR3: TGTGCCAGCAGCTGGGGACAGGGGGCGAACACCGGGGAGCTGTTTTTT. Translated: CASSWGQGANTGELFF. Supplemented by reference TRBV7-3 and TRBJ2-2, the full variable domain reads GAGVSQTPSNKVTEKGKYVELRCDPISGHTALYWYRQSLGQGPEFLIYFQGTGAADDSGLPNDRFFAVRPEGSVSTLKIQRTERGDSAVYLCASSWGQGANTGELFFGEGSRLTVL.

The chain carries TRBV19 and TRBJ1-2, with TRBD1 as a possible D gene (6 bases). This CDR3 is built from 15 residues. Germline CDR1 LNHDA, CDR2 SQIVND (reference sequence). Trimming removed 5 bases at V and 0 bases at J, with 13 bases between. Written as DNA, the CDR3 is TGTGCCAGTAGTGCCCGGGACAAGGCTAACTATGGCTACACCTTC. Translation: CASSARDKANYGYTF. Looking up the rest from reference TRBV19 and TRBJ1-2 gives the full variable domain: DGGITQSPKYLFRKEGQNVTLSCEQNLNHDAMYWYRQDPGQGLRLIYYSQIVNDFQKGDIAEGYSVSREKKESFPLTVTSAQKNPTAFYLCASSARDKANYGYTFGSGTRLTVV.

This clone was detected only once. This rearrangement joins TRBV27 to TRBJ2-1, with a weak D call TRBD2 (5 bases). The length of the CDR3 is 15 residues. Germline-derived CDR1 and CDR2 are MNHEY and SMNVEV (reference sequence). Between the trimmed V and J ends, which lost 1 base and 9 bases, there was a span of 16 bases. This chain's CDR3 is CASSLFGLASSEQFF. DNA for the CDR3: TGTGCCAGCAGTTTATTCGGGCTAGCAAGCAGTGAGCAGTTCTTC.

The rearrangement joins TRBV7-3 to TRBJ1-2; D call uncertain. The ends were cut back, 2 bases at V and 2 bases at J, with 21 bases in the middle. The V gene's germline CDR1 is SGHTA and CDR2 FQGTGA. This CDR3 region has 18 residues. The CDR3 is CASSLLGHQPVLNYGYTF. As DNA, the CDR3 is TGTGCCAGCAGCTTACTAGGTCATCAACCGGTCTTGAACTATGGCTACACCTTC.

In its sample, this clone was seen a few times. The V gene is TRBV9, the J gene TRBJ1-1; D gene ambiguous. Germline CDR1 is SGDLS and CDR2 is YYNGEE. Trimming took off 0 bases at V and 7 bases at J, with 7 bases between the two ends. The CDR3 has 12 amino acids. The DNA for the CDR3 is TGTGCCAGCAGCGTAGTAGGTGGTGAAGCTTTCTTT. Its protein product is CASSVVGGEAFF.

The genes are TRBV2 and TRBJ2-7; D is undetermined. Trimming shortened V by 4 bases and J by 0 bases, and 13 bases separated the two germline ends. CDR3 length equals 15 residues. Germline V gene lookup returns CDR1 SNHLY and CDR2 FYNNEI. The CDR3 reads CASSVDSKSSYEQYF. The DNA for the CDR3 is TGTGCCAGCAGTGTCGACTCTAAGAGCTCCTACGAGCAGTACTTC.

The rearrangement uses TRBV11-3 and TRBJ2-1; 7 nucleotides line up with TRBD2. The CDR3 sequence is 14 residues long. V shed 2 bases, J shed 3 bases, and the junction held 1 base outside the gene matches. CDR1 is SGHNT, CDR2 YENEEA, per germline. The CDR3 DNA reads as TGTGCCAGCAGCTTAAGCGGGGTCTACAATGAGCAGTTCTTC. This gives the protein CASSLSGVYNEQFF.